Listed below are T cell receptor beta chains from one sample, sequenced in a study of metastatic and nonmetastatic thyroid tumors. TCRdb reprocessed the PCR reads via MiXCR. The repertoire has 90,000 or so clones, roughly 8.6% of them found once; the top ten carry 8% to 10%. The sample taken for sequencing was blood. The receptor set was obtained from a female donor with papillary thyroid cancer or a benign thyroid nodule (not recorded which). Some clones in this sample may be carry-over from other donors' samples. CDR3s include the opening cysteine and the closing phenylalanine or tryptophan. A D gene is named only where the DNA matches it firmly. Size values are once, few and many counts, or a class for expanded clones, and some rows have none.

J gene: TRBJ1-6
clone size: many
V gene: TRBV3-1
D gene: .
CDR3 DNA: TGTGCCAGCAGCCAGGTTGAGGGGGGAAGGTCACCCCTCCACTTT
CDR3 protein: CASSQVEGGRSPLHF

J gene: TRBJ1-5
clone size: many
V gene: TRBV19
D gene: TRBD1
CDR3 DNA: TGTGCCAACCAATACGGGACAGGCGTTAGCAATCAGCCCCAGCATTTT
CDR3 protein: CANQYGTGVSNQPQHF

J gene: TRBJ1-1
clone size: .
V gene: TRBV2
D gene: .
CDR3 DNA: TGTGCCAGCAGTGAAGGGGCAGGGCGGGACACTGAAGCTTTCTTT
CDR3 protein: CASSEGAGRDTEAFF

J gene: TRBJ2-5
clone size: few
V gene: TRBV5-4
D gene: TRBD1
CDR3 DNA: TGTGCCAGCAGTCCAGACTCGGGACAGAAAAGGGAGACCCAGTACTTC
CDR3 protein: CASSPDSGQKRETQYF

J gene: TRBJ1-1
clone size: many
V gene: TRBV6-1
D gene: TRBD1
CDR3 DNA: TGTGCCAGCAGTGACGCTACAGGGGGCGGCACTGAAGCTTTCTTT
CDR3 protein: CASSDATGGGTEAFF

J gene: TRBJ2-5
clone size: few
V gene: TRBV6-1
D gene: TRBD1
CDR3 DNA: TGTGCCAGCAGTACGACAGGGGTTGGTGTCCAAGAGACCCAGTACTTC
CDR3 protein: CASSTTGVGVQETQYF

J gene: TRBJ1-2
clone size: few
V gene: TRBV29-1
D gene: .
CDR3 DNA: TGCAGCGCGACGTGGGGAGGGCGTAATGGCTACACCTTC
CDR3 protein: CSATWGGRNGYTF

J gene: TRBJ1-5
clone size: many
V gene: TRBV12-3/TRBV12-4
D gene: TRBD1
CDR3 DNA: TGTGCCAGCAGTCAATGGGGACAGGGGGTTCGTCAGCCCCAGCATTTT
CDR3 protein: CASSQWGQGVRQPQHF

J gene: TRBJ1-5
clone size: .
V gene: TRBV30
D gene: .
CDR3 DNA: TGTGCCTGGAGTGCCAGGGGAGATCAGCCCCAGCATTTT
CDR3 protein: CAWSARGDQPQHF

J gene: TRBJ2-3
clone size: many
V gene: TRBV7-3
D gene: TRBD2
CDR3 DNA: TGTGCCAGCAGCTTTAGCGGGGGGGCCACAGATACGCAGTATTTT
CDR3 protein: CASSFSGGATDTQYF

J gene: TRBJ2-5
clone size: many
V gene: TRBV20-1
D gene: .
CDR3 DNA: TGCAGTGCTTCTCCCCCCAGGGGAGGTTGGGAGACCCAGTACTTC
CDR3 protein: CSASPPRGGWETQYF

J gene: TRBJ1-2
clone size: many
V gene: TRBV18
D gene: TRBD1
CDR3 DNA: TGTGCCAGCTCACCCTCACCGGGACAGGACTATGGCTACACCTTC
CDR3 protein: CASSPSPGQDYGYTF

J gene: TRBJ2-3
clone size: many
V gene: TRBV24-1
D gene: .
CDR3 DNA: TGTGCCACCAGTGATTTTCGGGTGTGGTATTTT
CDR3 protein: CATSDFRVWYF

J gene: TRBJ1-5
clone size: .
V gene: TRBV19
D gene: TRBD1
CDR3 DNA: TGTGCCAGTATGAGGGACAGAGTAAGCAATCAGCCCCAGCATTTT
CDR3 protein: CASMRDRVSNQPQHF

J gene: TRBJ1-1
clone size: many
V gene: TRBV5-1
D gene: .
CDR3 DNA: TGCGCCAGCAGCCCAGGGACCGGAGCTTTCTTT
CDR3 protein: CASSPGTGAFF

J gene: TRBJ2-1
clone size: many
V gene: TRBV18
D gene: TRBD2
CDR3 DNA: TGTGCCAGCTCACCCGGGGGGTCGCCCTACAATGAGCAGTTCTTC
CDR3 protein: CASSPGGSPYNEQFF

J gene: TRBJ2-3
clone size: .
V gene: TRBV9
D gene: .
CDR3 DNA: TGTGCCAGCAGCGTAGATCCAGCCCTTGTAGATACGCAGTATTTT
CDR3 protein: CASSVDPALVDTQYF

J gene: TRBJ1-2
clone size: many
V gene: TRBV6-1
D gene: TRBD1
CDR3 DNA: TGTGCCAGCAGCTGGACAGGGGGCGCGGTAGGCTACACCTTC
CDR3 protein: CASSWTGGAVGYTF

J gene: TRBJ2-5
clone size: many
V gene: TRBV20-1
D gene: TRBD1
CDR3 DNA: TGCAGTGCTCCGACAGGGGCCCGTGGGACCCAGTACTTC
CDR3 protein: CSAPTGARGTQYF

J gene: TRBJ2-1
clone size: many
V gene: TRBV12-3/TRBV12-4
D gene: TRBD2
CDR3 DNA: TGTGCCAGCAGTTTGAAGGGGACTAGCGGGGGGCCAAACAATGAGCAGTTCTTC
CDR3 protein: CASSLKGTSGGPNNEQFF

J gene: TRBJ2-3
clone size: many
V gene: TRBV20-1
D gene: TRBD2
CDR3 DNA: TGCAGTGCTGGCCGAACTAGCGGGGGGGCCGGAGATACGCAGTATTTT
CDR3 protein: CSAGRTSGGAGDTQYF

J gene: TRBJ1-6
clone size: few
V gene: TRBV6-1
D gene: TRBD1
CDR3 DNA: TGTGCCAGCAGCGGTACAGGGGGTTATAATTCACCCCTCCACTTT
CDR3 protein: CASSGTGGYNSPLHF

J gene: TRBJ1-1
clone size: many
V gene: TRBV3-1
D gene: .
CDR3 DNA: TGTGCCAGCAGCCAAGATCAATTAGGGACGAGAGCTTTCTTT
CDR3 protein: CASSQDQLGTRAFF

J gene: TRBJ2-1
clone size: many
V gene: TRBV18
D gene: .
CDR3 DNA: TGTGCCAGCTCACAGGGGCGTCAGGAGCAGTTCTTC
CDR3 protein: CASSQGRQEQFF

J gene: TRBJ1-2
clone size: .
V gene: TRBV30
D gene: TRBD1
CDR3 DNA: TGTGCCTGGAGTGTATGGGGGGACAGGAAAGGATGGGTGGCTGGCTACACCTTC
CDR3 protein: CAWSVWGDRKGWVAGYTF

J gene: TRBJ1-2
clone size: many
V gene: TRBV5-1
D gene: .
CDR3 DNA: TGCGCCAGCAGCTCGGACGGAGTACTCTTCAACTATGGCTACACCTTC
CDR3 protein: CASSSDGVLFNYGYTF

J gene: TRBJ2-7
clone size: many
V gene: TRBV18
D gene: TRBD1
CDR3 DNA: TGTGCCAGCTCACAGGCCGGGACAGAGTTATACGAGCAGTACTTC
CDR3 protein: CASSQAGTELYEQYF

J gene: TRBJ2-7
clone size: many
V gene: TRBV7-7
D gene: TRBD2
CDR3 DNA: TGTGCCAGCAGCCCAGCGGGGGCGGGTGAGCAGTACTTC
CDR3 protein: CASSPAGAGEQYF

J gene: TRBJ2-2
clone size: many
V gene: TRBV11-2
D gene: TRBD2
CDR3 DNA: TGTGCCAGCAGCCCCTGGTTCGGGGGGGTCGGGGAGCTGTTTTTT
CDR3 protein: CASSPWFGGVGELFF

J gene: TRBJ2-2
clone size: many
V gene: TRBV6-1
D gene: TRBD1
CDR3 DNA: TGTGCCAGCACCCGGGACAGGGATGTCGGGGAGCTGTTTTTT
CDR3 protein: CASTRDRDVGELFF

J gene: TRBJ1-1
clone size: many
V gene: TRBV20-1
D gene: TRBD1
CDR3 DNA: TGCAGTGCTAGCTCCGGGACAGGGGACACTGAAGCTTTCTTT
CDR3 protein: CSASSGTGDTEAFF

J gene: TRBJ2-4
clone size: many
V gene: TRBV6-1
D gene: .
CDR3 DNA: TGTGCCAGCACCCCCGGGACATGGAGGCCGTACTTC
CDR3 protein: CASTPGTWRPYF

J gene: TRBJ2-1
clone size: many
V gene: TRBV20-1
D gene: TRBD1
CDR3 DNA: TGCAGTGCTAGTGAGGACAGGGGGATCAATGAGCAGTTCTTC
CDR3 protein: CSASEDRGINEQFF

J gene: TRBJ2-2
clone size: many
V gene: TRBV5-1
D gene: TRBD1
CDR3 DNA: TGCGCCAGCAGCTTGGAGGGACAGGGGGCCGGGGAGCTGTTTTTT
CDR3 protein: CASSLEGQGAGELFF

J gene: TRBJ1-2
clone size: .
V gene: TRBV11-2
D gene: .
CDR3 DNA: TGTGCCAGCAGCTTAACAGAGGCGACCTATGGCTACACCTTC
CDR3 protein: CASSLTEATYGYTF

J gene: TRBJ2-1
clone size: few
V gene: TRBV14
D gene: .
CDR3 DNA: TGTGCCAGCAGCCGTCGGGGCCAGGGGGCGGGAGGTGAGCAGTTCTTC
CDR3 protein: CASSRRGQGAGGEQFF

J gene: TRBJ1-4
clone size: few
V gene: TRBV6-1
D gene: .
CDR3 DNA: TGTGCTAGCATATCCCTAAATCGAGCAACAAATGAAAAACTGTTTTTT
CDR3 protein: CASISLNRATNEKLFF

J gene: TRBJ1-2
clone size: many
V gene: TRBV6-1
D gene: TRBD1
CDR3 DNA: TGTGCCAGCAGTCCTCGACAGGGATATGGCTACACCTTC
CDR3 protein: CASSPRQGYGYTF

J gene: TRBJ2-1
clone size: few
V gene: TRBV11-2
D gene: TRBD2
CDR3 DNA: TGTGCCAGCAGTCTTAGCGGGGACGAGCAGTTCTTC
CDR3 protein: CASSLSGDEQFF

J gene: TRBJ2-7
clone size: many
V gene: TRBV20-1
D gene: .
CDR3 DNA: TGCAGTGCTATTCATGGCTACGAGCAGTACTTC
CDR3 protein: CSAIHGYEQYF

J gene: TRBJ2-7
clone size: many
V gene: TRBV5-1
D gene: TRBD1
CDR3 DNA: TGCGCCAGCAGCTGGGACAGTTCCTCCTACGAGCAGTACTTC
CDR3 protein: CASSWDSSSYEQYF

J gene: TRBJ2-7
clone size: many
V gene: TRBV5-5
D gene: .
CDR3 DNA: TGTGCCAGCAGCGCCCCGGGTCCCAAGAACTACGAGCAGTACTTC
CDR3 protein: CASSAPGPKNYEQYF

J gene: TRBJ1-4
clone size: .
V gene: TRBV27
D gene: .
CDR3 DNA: TGTGCCAGCAGTTGGGTCGGGGGAGATGAAAAACTGTTTTTT
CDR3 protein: CASSWVGGDEKLFF

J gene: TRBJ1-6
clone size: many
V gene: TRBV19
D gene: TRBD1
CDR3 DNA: TGTGCCAGTCAGGGACAGGGACACTCACCCCTCCACTTT
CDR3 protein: CASQGQGHSPLHF

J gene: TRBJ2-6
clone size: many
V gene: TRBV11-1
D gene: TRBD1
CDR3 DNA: TGTGCCAGCAGCATCGCGGGCACCCGGGACAGGGTTTTGGGGGCCAACGTCCTGACTTTC
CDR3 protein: CASSIAGTRDRVLGANVLTF

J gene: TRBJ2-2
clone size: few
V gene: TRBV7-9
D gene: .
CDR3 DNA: TGTGCCAGCAGCCCTGTCAGGACCGGGGAGCTGTTTTTT
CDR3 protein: CASSPVRTGELFF

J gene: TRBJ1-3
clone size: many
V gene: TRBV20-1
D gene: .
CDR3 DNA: TGCAGTGCTAAGAGGGGGTGGGGCCTTTGGGACACCATATATTTT
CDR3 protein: CSAKRGWGLWDTIYF

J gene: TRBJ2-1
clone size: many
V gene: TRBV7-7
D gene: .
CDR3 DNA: TGTGCCAGCAGCTTAACGGCGGGGAGCTCCTACAATGAGCAGTTCTTC
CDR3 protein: CASSLTAGSSYNEQFF

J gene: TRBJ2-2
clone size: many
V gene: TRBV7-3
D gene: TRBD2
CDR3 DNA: TGTGCCAGCAGCTTAACGGCGACTAGCAGGGCCGGGGAGCTGTTTTTT
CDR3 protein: CASSLTATSRAGELFF

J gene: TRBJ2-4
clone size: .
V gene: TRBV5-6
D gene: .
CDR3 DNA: TGTTCCAGCAGCCCGGGTCCGGGGATGGAAGGCATTCAGTACTTC
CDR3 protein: CSSSPGPGMEGIQYF

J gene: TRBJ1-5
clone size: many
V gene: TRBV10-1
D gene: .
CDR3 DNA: TGCGCCAGCCCCCCCCCACGGACAGAGGGCCATAGCAATCAGCCCCAGCATTTT
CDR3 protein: CASPPPRTEGHSNQPQHF

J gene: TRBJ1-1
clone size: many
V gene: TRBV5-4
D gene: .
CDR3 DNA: TGTGCCAGCAGCTTGGGGACAGCGAATACCTTCCTGAACACTGAAGCTTTCTTT
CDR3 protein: CASSLGTANTFLNTEAFF

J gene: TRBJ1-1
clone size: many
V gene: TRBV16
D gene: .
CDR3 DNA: TGTGCCAGCAGCCAATCTGGGGAGGGGAGAGCTTTCTTT
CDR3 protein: CASSQSGEGRAFF

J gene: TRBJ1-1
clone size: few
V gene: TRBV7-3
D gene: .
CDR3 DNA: TGTGCCAGCAGCTTAGGGGCAAGGACTGAAGCTTTCTTT
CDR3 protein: CASSLGARTEAFF

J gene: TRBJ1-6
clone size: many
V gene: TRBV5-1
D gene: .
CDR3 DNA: TGCGCCAGCAGCTTGGAGGGGAAGAGTTCACCCCTCCACTTT
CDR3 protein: CASSLEGKSSPLHF